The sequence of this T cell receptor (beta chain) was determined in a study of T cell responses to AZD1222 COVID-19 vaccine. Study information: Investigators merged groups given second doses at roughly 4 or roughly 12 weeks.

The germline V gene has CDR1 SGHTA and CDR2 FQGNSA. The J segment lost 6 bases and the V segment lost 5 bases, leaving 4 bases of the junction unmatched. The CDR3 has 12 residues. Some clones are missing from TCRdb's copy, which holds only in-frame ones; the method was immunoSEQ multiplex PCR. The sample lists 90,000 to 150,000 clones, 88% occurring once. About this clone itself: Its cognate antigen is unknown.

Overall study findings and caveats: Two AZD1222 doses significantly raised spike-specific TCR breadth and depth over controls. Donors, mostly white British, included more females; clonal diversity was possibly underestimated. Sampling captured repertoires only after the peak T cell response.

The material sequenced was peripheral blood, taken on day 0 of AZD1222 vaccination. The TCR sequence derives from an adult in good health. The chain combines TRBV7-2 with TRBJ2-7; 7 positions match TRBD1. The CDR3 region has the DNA TGTGCCAGCAGCCGCTACAGGGGCGAGCAGTACTTC. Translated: CASSRYRGEQYF.